The 7 T cell receptor beta chains listed next were all sequenced from one sample in a study of T cell clonality in common variable immunodeficiency. The repertoire was sequenced with immunoSEQ multiplex PCR; TCRdb's copy has only in-frame clones and lacks some. The sample has under 35,000 clones, none seen only once. Input material: peripheral blood mononuclear cells. All receptors derive from a person between 18 and 69 years old in good health.

In its sample, this clone was seen many times. Read sequence stops 3 residues before the CDR3 end, and the germline J gene provides the missing end. The chain joins TRBV20-1 to TRBJ2-7; 15 bases are shared with TRBD2. The junction had 4 bases not matched to a gene; V was cut back by 3 bases and J by 4 bases. The CDR3 totals 15 residues. Germline CDR1 and CDR2: DFQATT and SNEGSKA (reference sequence). The CDR3 sequence is CSASGTSGGFYEQYF. The part of the CDR3 DNA that was read is TGCAGTGCTAGTGGGACTAGCGGGGGGTTTTACGAG.

This clone was counted ten times or more. The read finishes 3 residues shy of the CDR3 end, and the germline J gene is used to complete it. The chain joins TRBV27 to TRBJ2-1; 11 nucleotides align to TRBD2. The CDR3 totals 15 residues. V dropped 6 bases and J dropped 9; count of bases not matched to a gene: 10. CDR1 and CDR2 from the germline V gene are MNHEY and SMNVEV (reference sequence). The CDR3 loop is CASSLLAGGGGEQFF. The CDR3 bases that were read are TGTGCCAGCAGCCTGCTAGCGGGAGGTGGGGGTGAG.

This clone was observed at least ten times. This chain's CDR3 is CAIHGGSSYEQYF. The sequenced CDR3 bases are TGTGCCATCCACGGGGGGAGCTCCTACGAG. The J gene is TRBJ2-7, the V gene TRBV10-3; TRBD2 aligns across 7 bases. The read ends 3 residues shy of where the CDR3 ends; the end is completed using the germline J gene. J lost 0 bases, V lost 8 bases, and 4 bases had no gene match. CDR1 and CDR2 (germline): ENHRY, SYGVKD. The CDR3 totals 13 residues.

This clone was seen ten or more times. The read stops 3 residues short of the end of the CDR3; the missing end is completed from the germline J gene. The chain has TRBV5-1 and TRBJ2-3; 8 positions agree with TRBD2. Looked up from germline, CDR1 is SGHRS and CDR2 is YFSETQ. The CDR3 consists of 17 residues. Losses at the gene ends were 0 bases for V and 1 base for J; bases not matched to a gene: 7. The CDR3 DNA, read in part, is TGCGCCAGCAGCTTGGAATTGCGGGGGGCGGGCACAGATACG. Translating gives CASSLELRGAGTDT. The entire CDR3 protein is CASSLELRGAGTDTQYF.

This clone came up many times. The DNA ends 3 residues before the CDR3 does, and the rest of the CDR3 is filled in from the germline J gene. The chain carries TRBV2 and TRBJ2-7; 9 positions agree with TRBD1. CDR1 is SNHLY and CDR2 is FYNNEI in the germline V gene. V shed 5 bases, J shed 1 base, and the junction held 3 bases outside the gene matches. This CDR3 is built from 14 residues. This CDR3 reads CASSLGQGSYEQYF. The sequenced part of the CDR3 DNA is TGTGCCAGCAGTCTTGGACAGGGGTCCTACGAG.

This clone occurred many times. With the read ending 3 residues before the CDR3 end, the germline J gene is used to fill in that end. V is TRBV5-1 and J is TRBJ2-3; TRBD2 aligns across 9 bases. Germline trimming cut 1 base from V and 4 bases from J; bases unmatched to any gene: 4. Germline V gene sequence: CDR1 SGHRS, CDR2 YFSETQ. The length of the CDR3 is 15 residues. The CDR3 protein is CASSLNSGSADTQYF. CDR3 DNA (partial): TGCGCCAGCAGCTTGAATAGCGGGAGCGCAGATACG.

This clone has at least ten counts. The CDR3 end lies 3 residues beyond the end of the read and is filled in from the germline J gene. The chain links TRBV30 to TRBJ1-4; the D gene is possibly TRBD1 (5 bases). Between the trimmed V and J ends, which lost 4 bases and 7 bases, there was a span of 13 bases. The CDR3 has 13 amino acids. CDR1 GTSNPN and CDR2 SVGIG come from the germline V gene (reference sequence). The CDR3 bases that were read are TGTGCCTGGACTTTACCAGGGTTTGAAAAA. Translated: CAWTLPGFEK. The entire CDR3 protein is CAWTLPGFEKLFF.